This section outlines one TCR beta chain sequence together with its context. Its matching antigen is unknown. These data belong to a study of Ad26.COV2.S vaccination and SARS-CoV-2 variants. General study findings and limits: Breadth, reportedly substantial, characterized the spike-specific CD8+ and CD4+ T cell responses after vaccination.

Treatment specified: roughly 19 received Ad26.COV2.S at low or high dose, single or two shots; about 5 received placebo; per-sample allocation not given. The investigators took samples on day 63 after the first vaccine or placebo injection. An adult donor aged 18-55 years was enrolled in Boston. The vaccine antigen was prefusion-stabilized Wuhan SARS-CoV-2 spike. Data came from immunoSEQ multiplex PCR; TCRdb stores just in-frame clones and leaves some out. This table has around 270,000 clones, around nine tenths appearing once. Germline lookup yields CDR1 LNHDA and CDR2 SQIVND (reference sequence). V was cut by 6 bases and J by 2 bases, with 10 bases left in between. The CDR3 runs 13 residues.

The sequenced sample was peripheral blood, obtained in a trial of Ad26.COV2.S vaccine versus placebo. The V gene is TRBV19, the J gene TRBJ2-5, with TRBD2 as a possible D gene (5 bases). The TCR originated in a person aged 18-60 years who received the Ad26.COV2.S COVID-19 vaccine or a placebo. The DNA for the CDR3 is TGTGCCAGTAGCAGAGGGCCTCAAGAGACCCAGTACTTC. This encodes CASSRGPQETQYF.